Following are 19 T cell receptor beta chains from one sample sequenced in a study of blood T cell repertoires in COVID-19. Sequenced by immunoSEQ multiplex PCR; TCRdb stores in-frame clones only, minus some. The table has roughly 240,000 clones, roughly 85% seen once. Sequencing was performed on peripheral blood. The source is a man between 45 and 60 years old with COVID-19, enrolled during active disease.

The V gene is TRBV19, the J gene TRBJ2-7; TRBD1 matches at 12 bases. CDR3 size: 15 residues. Trimming cost V 5 bases and J 6 bases; bases outside gene matches: 8. Germline CDR1 LNHDA, CDR2 SQIVND (reference sequence). The CDR3 here is CASSDPGQGAPEQYF. The CDR3 DNA follows: TGTGCCAGTAGTGACCCGGGACAGGGGGCACCCGAGCAGTACTTC. Together with reference TRBV19 and TRBJ2-7, the CDR3 gives the full variable domain: DGGITQSPKYLFRKEGQNVTLSCEQNLNHDAMYWYRQDPGQGLRLIYYSQIVNDFQKGDIAEGYSVSREKKESFPLTVTSAQKNPTAFYLCASSDPGQGAPEQYFGPGTRLTVT.

This clone was seen only a few times. This chain's CDR3 is CASSQSARDTHFSSYEQYF. The DNA of the CDR3 is TGCGCCAGCAGTCAATCCGCCCGGGACACTCACTTTTCCTCCTACGAGCAGTACTTC. The chain uses TRBV23-1 and TRBJ2-7, with a tentative D call TRBD1 (6 bases). TRBV23-1 is designated an ORF whose function remains uncertain. This CDR3 region has 19 residues. V was cut by 0 bases and J by 0 bases, with 21 bases left in between.

This sequence joins TRBV4-1 and TRBJ2-1; 13 bases are shared with TRBD2. With 4 bases clipped from V and 7 bases from J, the junction kept 10 bases outside the gene matches. In germline, CDR1 is MGHRA, CDR2 YSYEKL. This CDR3 comprises 17 residues. The DNA for the CDR3 is TGCGCCAGCAGCCCCGGGACTAGCGGGGCCCGGGGAAATGAGCAGTTCTTC. The encoded protein is CASSPGTSGARGNEQFF.

The CDR3 loop reads CASSAWDRLNTEAFF. CDR3 bases: TGTGCCAGCAGCGCCTGGGACAGGCTGAACACTGAAGCTTTCTTT. The gene calls are TRBV11-2 and TRBJ1-1; 8 bases match TRBD1. Trimming cost V 5 bases and J 0 bases; bases outside gene matches: 5. The CDR3 extends over 15 amino acids. Germline V lookup: CDR1 SGHAT, CDR2 FQNNGV. Based on the CDR3 plus reference TRBV11-2 and TRBJ1-1, the full variable domain is EAGVAQSPRYKIIEKRQSVAFWCNPISGHATLYWYQQILGQGPKLLIQFQNNGVVDDSQLPKDRFSAERLKGVDSTLKIQPAKLEDSAVYLCASSAWDRLNTEAFFGQGTRLTVV.

The chain is built from TRBV6-5 and TRBJ2-1; TRBD2 might be the D (6 bases). Germline V gives CDR1 MNHEY, CDR2 SVGAGI. The CDR3 is 14 amino acids. V dropped 7 bases and J dropped 5 bases, with 15 bases sitting between them. CDR3 sequence reads: CASTALGGDNEQFF. The CDR3 DNA reads as TGTGCCAGCACCGCTCTCGGCGGGGACAATGAGCAGTTCTTC.

V and J are TRBV7-9 and TRBJ2-1; D uncertain. Looked up from germline, CDR1 is SEHNR and CDR2 is FQNEAQ (reference sequence). Trimming removed 2 bases from V and 7 bases from J, with 9 bases in between. The CDR3 runs to 13 residues. The CDR3 coding sequence is TGTGCCAGCAGCTTAACAGATATGAATGAGCAGTTCTTC. Amino acids: CASSLTDMNEQFF.

V usage is TRBV19 and J usage is TRBJ2-2, with D maybe TRBD1 (6 bases). Germline CDR1 and CDR2: LNHDA and SQIVND (reference sequence). The V gene lost 10 bases and the J gene lost 4 bases, with 19 bases spanning the gap. This CDR3 spans 15 amino acids. Here the CDR3 reads CATSPGQRSTGELFF. The CDR3 DNA sequence: TGTGCCACGTCACCAGGACAGAGAAGCACCGGGGAGCTGTTTTTT.

The chain joins TRBV6-1 to TRBJ1-5, with a weak D call TRBD1 (5 bases). The germline V and J ends were trimmed by 2 bases and 2 bases, with 13 bases remaining between them. The CDR3 spans 16 residues. Germline V gene lookup returns CDR1 MNHNS and CDR2 SASEGT. CDR3 DNA: TGTGCCAGCAGTGAATGGGGGGTCGGGGGCAATCAGCCCCAGCATTTT. Protein: CASSEWGVGGNQPQHF.

The CDR3 reads CASSSGTELYNEQFF. The CDR3 bases are TGTGCCAGCAGTTCCGGGACAGAACTCTACAATGAGCAGTTCTTC. The rearrangement joins TRBV2 to TRBJ2-1, with 7 bases that match TRBD1. Germline V gives CDR1 SNHLY, CDR2 FYNNEI. V shed 5 bases and J 3 bases; nucleotides not matched to a gene: 7. This CDR3 is built from 15 residues. Full variable domain (remainder filled in from reference TRBV2 and TRBJ2-1): EPEVTQTPSHQVTQMGQEVILRCVPISNHLYFYWYRQILGQKVEFLVSFYNNEISEKSEIFDDQFSVERPDGSNFTLKIRSTKLEDSAMYFCASSSGTELYNEQFFGPGTRLTVL.

This sequence joins TRBV5-1 and TRBJ2-3; D perhaps matches TRBD1 (5 bases). The germline V and J ends were trimmed by 0 bases and 7 bases, with 15 bases remaining between them. The germline CDR1 and CDR2 sequences are SGHRS and YFSETQ. CDR3 length: 15 residues. CDR3 loop: CASSLDDIRQNTQYF. As DNA, the CDR3 is TGCGCCAGCAGCTTGGATGACATCAGACAGAATACGCAGTATTTT.

The chain employs TRBV11-2 and TRBJ2-7; possible D gene TRBD2, 6 bases. Per germline, CDR1 SGHAT and CDR2 FQNNGV. Trimming took 5 bases from V and 3 from J, leaving 11 bases between them. The CDR3 sequence is 13 residues long. CDR3 nucleotide sequence: TGTGCCAGCAGCGGGGGGAACAGCTACGAGCAGTACTTC. It encodes CASSGGNSYEQYF. The full variable domain, with the rest looked up from reference TRBV11-2 and TRBJ2-7, is EAGVAQSPRYKIIEKRQSVAFWCNPISGHATLYWYQQILGQGPKLLIQFQNNGVVDDSQLPKDRFSAERLKGVDSTLKIQPAKLEDSAVYLCASSGGNSYEQYFGPGTRLTVT.

In this sample, this clone turned up once. The DNA is left out, because the CDR3 cannot be placed on it with certainty; the CDR3 is given as TCRdb lists it. The chain recombines TRBV5-4 with TRBJ2-3; whether TRBD1, the table's D call, matches the DNA was not checked. The CDR3 length is 16 residues, termini included. Germline V CDR1 and CDR2: SGHNT, YYREEE (reference sequence). This chain's CDR3 is CASSFGPGGVADTQYF.

The CDR3 protein is CASRGRGDQPQHF. Written as DNA, the CDR3 is TGTGCCAGTAGAGGGAGGGGCGATCAGCCCCAGCATTTT. The chain joins TRBV19 to TRBJ1-5; weak D call: TRBD1 (5 bases). CDR3 size: 13 residues. V was pared by 6 bases and J by 5 bases, with 11 bases between. From germline, CDR1 is LNHDA and CDR2 SQIVND (reference sequence).

This chain joins TRBV9 and TRBJ2-6, with D hard to call. Between the trimmed V and J ends, which lost 2 bases and 0 bases, there was a span of 6 bases. The CDR3 is 15 amino acids. Germline values: CDR1 SGDLS, CDR2 YYNGEE. Here the CDR3 reads CASSVGHSGANVLTF. The CDR3 DNA sequence: TGTGCCAGCAGCGTCGGTCACTCTGGGGCCAACGTCCTGACTTTC.

V usage is TRBV19 and J usage is TRBJ2-7; D may be TRBD1 (6 bases). The V end lost 3 bases, the J end lost 2 bases, and 14 bases lay between the germline ends. This CDR3 has 15 residues. Germline values: CDR1 LNHDA, CDR2 SQIVND (reference sequence). The CDR3 reads CASSIRQGTPYEQYF. CDR3 DNA: TGTGCCAGTAGTATCCGTCAGGGGACCCCCTACGAGCAGTACTTC.

The gene calls are TRBV4-1 and TRBJ1-4; 9 nucleotides match TRBD1. CDR1 is MGHRA and CDR2 is YSYEKL in the germline V gene. The CDR3 is 17 residues long. The junction had 7 bases not matched to a gene; V was cut back by 0 bases and J by 5 bases. The CDR3 DNA sequence: TGCGCCAGCAGCCAAGACCACGCCGGGACAGGGAATGAAAAACTGTTTTTT. Translating it yields CASSQDHAGTGNEKLFF.

This sequence joins TRBV7-2 and TRBJ1-3; 11 nucleotides agree with TRBD1. V lost 5 bases, J lost 6 bases, and 3 bases stayed unmatched. The CDR3 runs to 14 residues. CDR1 is SGHTA and CDR2 is FQGNSA in the germline V gene. The CDR3 nucleotides read TGTGCCAGCAGCCCAGGACAGGGGGCAAACACCATATATTTT. Protein sequence: CASSPGQGANTIYF.

The rearrangement links TRBV5-1 to TRBJ2-7; tentative D call: TRBD1 (6 bases). The germline V and J ends were trimmed by 4 bases and 0 bases, with 14 bases remaining between them. CDR1 and CDR2 from the germline V gene are SGHRS and YFSETQ. The CDR3 is made up of 15 amino acids. CDR3 DNA sequence: TGCGCCAGCAGCGAAGGACAGTTGGGCTCCTACGAGCAGTACTTC. Its protein product is CASSEGQLGSYEQYF. Full variable domain (rest looked up from reference TRBV5-1 and TRBJ2-7): KAGVTQTPRYLIKTRGQQVTLSCSPISGHRSVSWYQQTPGQGLQFLFEYFSETQRNKGNFPGRFSGRQFSNSRSEMNVSTLELGDSALYLCASSEGQLGSYEQYFGPGTRLTVT.

The chain couples TRBV5-5 to TRBJ2-1, with a weak D call TRBD2 (6 bases). The germline gives CDR1 SGHKS, CDR2 YYEKEE (reference sequence). This CDR3 has 15 residues. Between the trimmed V and J ends, which lost 0 bases and 8 bases, there was a span of 15 bases. CDR3 DNA: TGTGCCAGCAGCTTGGTCGAGCGGGTTTTCCATGAGCAGTTCTTC. This encodes CASSLVERVFHEQFF.